The entry below gives a single T cell receptor beta chain sequence along with its context. What it binds is unknown. These data are taken from a study of T cells in Graves' hyperthyroidism and ophthalmopathy. The wider study: Initial diagnosis, before any treatment, was when peripheral blood was collected.

CDR3 length equals 19 residues. The junction had 7 bases not matched to a gene; V was cut back by 0 bases and J by 0 bases. The germline gives CDR1 SGDLS, CDR2 YYNGEE. Broader study findings: Appearing also in blood were most of the thyroid clonotypes expanded above 0.001.

The investigators amplified TCR beta CDR3 regions from RNA transcripts. The TCR CDR3 first-round RT-PCR relied on the HTBI primer set. TCRdb called the multiplex PCR reads again in MiXCR, with one record for every CDR3 protein. This table has some 50,000 distinct CDR3 sequences, less than 60% appearing once. The genes are TRBV9 and TRBJ2-3, with 13 bases aligning to TRBD2. Sequenced sample: blood. The TCR was taken from a woman aged 50 to 60 with Graves' ophthalmopathy. The CDR3 region has the DNA TGTGCCAGCAGCGTAGTGGGACTAGCGGGAATATCTAGCACAGATACGCAGTATTTT. This translates into CASSVVGLAGISSTDTQYF. The variable domain in full, completed from reference TRBV9 and TRBJ2-3, reads DSGVTQTPKHLITATGQRVTLRCSPRSGDLSVYWYQQSLDQGLQFLIQYYNGEERAKGNILERFSAQQFPDLHSELNLSSLELGDSALYFCASSVVGLAGISSTDTQYFGPGTRLTVL.